The sequence of this TCR beta chain was determined in a study of blood T cell repertoires in COVID-19. Study-wide context: Acute-phase and convalescent COVID-19 samples originated in the United States, Italy and Spain. From T cells, B-cell-depleted T cells, or PBMCs came the material, which was cDNA or gDNA.

The germline gives CDR1 LNHDA, CDR2 SQIVND (reference sequence). The V gene end was trimmed by 3 bases and the J gene end by 5 bases; junction bases not matched to a gene: 7. The CDR3 totals 15 residues. Original data processing: Amplification of reference gene primers was used by the study to estimate nucleated cell counts. Libraries were prepared by immunoSEQ multiplex PCR; TCRdb keeps only in-frame clonotypes and omits some of them. The V and J calls and the clone size are those of that table, but D and trimming were determined from the DNA. The sample carries 200,000 to 250,000 clones, about 85% recorded once.

This TCR was recovered from a woman aged 55 to 70 who had recovered from COVID-19. The sample taken for sequencing was peripheral blood. The chain employs TRBV19 and TRBJ2-7; TRBD2 agrees at 10 bases. CDR3 amino acids: CASSINSGGINEQYF. CDR3 coding DNA: TGTGCCAGTAGTATTAATAGCGGGGGGATCAACGAGCAGTACTTC.